Listed here are 30 T cell receptor beta chains from one sample, sequenced in a study of Ad26.COV2.S vaccination and SARS-CoV-2 variants. Treatment specified: 15 to 20 received Ad26.COV2.S at low or high dose, single or two shots; roughly 5 received placebo; per-sample allocation not given. Collection of samples fell on day 63 after the first vaccine or placebo injection. Produced via immunoSEQ multiplex PCR; TCRdb's table is partial and in-frame only. The sample contains about 350,000 clones, about nine tenths of which appear only once. The sample consisted of peripheral blood, taken in a trial of Ad26.COV2.S vaccine versus placebo. Every receptor here comes from a person between 18 and 65 years old who received the Ad26.COV2.S COVID-19 vaccine or a placebo.

The CDR3 is CASSVQGGYGYTF. The CDR3 DNA is TGTGCCAGCAGCGTACAGGGAGGGTATGGCTACACCTTC. This sequence joins TRBV7-9 and TRBJ1-2; TRBD1 is a possible D gene (6 bases). V lost 5 bases, J lost 5 bases, and 12 bases lay in between. Germline CDR1 reads SEHNR; CDR2 reads FQNEAQ (reference sequence). The CDR3 runs to 13 residues.

This CDR3 reads CASSLHEDQPQHF. CDR3 sequence (DNA): TGCGCCAGCAGCCTACATGAGGATCAGCCCCAGCATTTT. The genes are TRBV4-3 and TRBJ1-5; D not resolved. The CDR3 totals 13 residues. The V end lost 4 bases, the J end lost 5 bases, and 9 bases lay between the germline ends. CDR1 is LGHNA and CDR2 is YSLEER in the germline V gene.

The chain employs TRBV6-2 or TRBV6-3 and TRBJ1-5; no clear D gene. Germline assignment: CDR1 MNHEY and CDR2 SVGEGT. This CDR3 contains 14 residues. V was clipped by 6 bases and J by 4 bases, with 13 bases between them. CDR3 residues: CASSPDGRNQPQHF. The CDR3 region has the DNA TGTGCCAGCAGCCCGGACGGACGAAATCAGCCCCAGCATTTT.

This clone occurred a few times. J is TRBJ1-4 and V is TRBV3-1 (or the pseudogene TRBV3-2); D not certain. The CDR3 contains 12 residues. Germline CDR1 LGHDT, CDR2 YNNKEL (reference sequence). The V gene lost 1 base and the J gene lost 8 bases, with 5 bases spanning the gap. The CDR3 sequence is CASSQGREKLFF. The CDR3 coding sequence is TGTGCCAGCAGCCAAGGGCGGGAAAAACTGTTTTTT.

The chain links TRBV19 to TRBJ2-7; D may be TRBD1 (6 bases). V was pared by 5 bases and J by 4 bases, with 12 bases between. There are 13 residues in the CDR3. CDR1 and CDR2 from the germline V gene are LNHDA and SQIVND (reference sequence). CDR3: CASSSDRSYEQYF. The DNA for the CDR3 is TGTGCCAGTAGTTCGGACAGATCGTACGAGCAGTACTTC.

V and J are TRBV5-1 and TRBJ2-7, with TRBD1 matching 9 bases. Germline lookup yields CDR1 SGHRS and CDR2 YFSETQ. V shed 6 bases, J shed 4 bases, and the junction held 8 bases outside the gene matches. This CDR3 comprises 14 residues. The CDR3 DNA follows: TGCGCCAGCAAACAGGGGGCTTCGACTTACGAGCAGTACTTC. Translation: CASKQGASTYEQYF.

The chain is built from TRBV9 and TRBJ2-2; D unresolved. The CDR3 loop spans 15 amino acids. Trimming pared 0 bases from V and 1 base from J, leaving 7 bases between. The V gene's germline CDR1 is SGDLS and CDR2 YYNGEE. The CDR3 sequence: CASSVASGNTGELFF. The CDR3 nucleotides read TGTGCCAGCAGCGTAGCCTCGGGGAACACCGGGGAGCTGTTTTTT. Looking up the rest from reference TRBV9 and TRBJ2-2 gives the full variable domain: DSGVTQTPKHLITATGQRVTLRCSPRSGDLSVYWYQQSLDQGLQFLIQYYNGEERAKGNILERFSAQQFPDLHSELNLSSLELGDSALYFCASSVASGNTGELFFGEGSRLTVL.

This chain links TRBV7-2 with TRBJ1-2, with unresolved D. The CDR3 is 13 amino acids. Trimming stripped 1 base from V and 8 bases from J, with 11 bases between. Germline lookup yields CDR1 SGHTA and CDR2 FQGNSA. The CDR3 spells CASSLVGYGGYTF. The CDR3 DNA follows: TGTGCCAGCAGCTTAGTAGGTTACGGGGGCTACACCTTC. Full variable domain (remainder filled in from reference TRBV7-2 and TRBJ1-2): GAGVSQSPSNKVTEKGKDVELRCDPISGHTALYWYRQSLGQGLEFLIYFQGNSAPDKSGLPSDRFSAERTGGSVSTLTIQRTQQEDSAVYLCASSLVGYGGYTFGSGTRLTVV.

This clone was seen only once. The chain has TRBV3-1 (or the pseudogene TRBV3-2) and TRBJ1-6, with D unresolved. The V end lost 6 bases, the J end lost 7 bases, and 10 bases lay between the germline ends. The CDR3 runs 13 residues. From germline, CDR1 is LGHDT and CDR2 YNNKEL (reference sequence). The CDR3 bases are TGTGCCAGCAGGGAGTCGCACAATTCACCCCTCCACTTT. It is translated as CASRESHNSPLHF.

The chain has TRBV2 and TRBJ1-5, with a weak D call TRBD1 (5 bases). The CDR3 loop spans 15 amino acids. Germline V gene data show CDR1 as SNHLY and CDR2 as FYNNEI. Trimming cost V 4 bases and J 3 bases, with 13 bases left between them. This chain's CDR3 is CASSVLEGFNQPQHF. The DNA for the CDR3 is TGTGCCAGCAGTGTATTGGAGGGGTTCAATCAGCCCCAGCATTTT.

The chain recombines TRBV9 with TRBJ1-2; D ambiguous. Germline V lookup: CDR1 SGDLS, CDR2 YYNGEE. There are 16 residues in the CDR3. V was shortened by 4 bases and J by 6 bases, with 22 bases between the two germline ends. DNA of the CDR3: TGTGCCAGCAGCCCTCTTCCGTTAGTGACAAACCATGGCTACACCTTC. This encodes CASSPLPLVTNHGYTF.

This clone is a singleton in its sample. The genes are TRBV18 and TRBJ1-1; D is possibly TRBD1 (5 bases). Germline assignment: CDR1 KGHSH and CDR2 LQKENI. The CDR3 totals 14 residues. Trimming left V 3 bases short and J 1 base short, with 9 bases between. The CDR3 reads CASSPVRGNTEAFF. The CDR3 region has the DNA TGTGCCAGCTCACCCGTTAGGGGGAACACTGAAGCTTTCTTT.

The chain couples TRBV30 to TRBJ1-2, with D perhaps matching TRBD1 (6 bases). V lost 0 bases and J lost 10, with 12 bases in between. The CDR3 sequence is 12 residues long. Germline V gene sequence: CDR1 GTSNPN, CDR2 SVGIG (reference sequence). This CDR3 reads CAWSVGGRAYTF. In DNA form, the CDR3 reads TGTGCCTGGAGTGTAGGGGGGCGCGCCTACACCTTC.

This chain connects TRBV3-1 (or the pseudogene TRBV3-2) to TRBJ1-5, with D possibly TRBD1 on 5 matching bases. Germline V gene lookup returns CDR1 LGHDT and CDR2 YNNKEL (reference sequence). V lost 3 bases and J lost 4, with 7 bases in between. CDR3 length: 13 amino acids. As DNA, the CDR3 is TGTGCCAGCAGCCACCCAGGGAATCAGCCCCAGCATTTT. Its translation: CASSHPGNQPQHF.

The V call is TRBV28, the J call TRBJ1-3; 7 positions match TRBD1. The length of the CDR3 is 15 residues. V lost 6 bases and J lost 0; bases outside the gene matches: 5. CDR1 and CDR2 (germline): MDHEN, SYDVKM. The DNA of the CDR3 is TGTGCCAGCAGCGCACAGGGGAACTCTGGAAACACCATATATTTT. Its protein product is CASSAQGNSGNTIYF.

The chain links TRBV4-1 to TRBJ2-4; perhaps D is TRBD1 or TRBD2 (5 bases each). The CDR3 is made up of 14 amino acids. The V gene lost 4 bases and the J gene lost 6 bases, with 13 bases spanning the gap. The germline V gene encodes CDR1 MGHRA and CDR2 YSYEKL. The CDR3 spells CASSREGRGNIQYF. The CDR3 nucleotides read TGCGCCAGCAGCCGAGAGGGGCGAGGAAACATTCAGTACTTC.

V and J are TRBV10-3 and TRBJ1-2; D is uncertain. The germline V and J ends were trimmed by 3 bases and 2 bases, with 4 bases remaining between them. This CDR3 region has 12 residues. Germline loops: CDR1 ENHRY, CDR2 SYGVKD. CDR3 nucleotides: TGTGCCATCAGTGACCAGAACTATGGCTACACCTTC. Its translation is CAISDQNYGYTF.

The chain uses TRBV5-1 and TRBJ2-6; D is tentatively TRBD1 or TRBD2 (5 bases each). V dropped 1 base and J dropped 0 bases, with 20 bases sitting between them. CDR1 and CDR2 (germline): SGHRS, YFSETQ. The CDR3 contains 20 residues. The CDR3 DNA is TGCGCCAGCAGCTTGTATGGTGGGGTAGGGACCAGCTCTGGGGCCAACGTCCTGACTTTC. Its translation is CASSLYGGVGTSSGANVLTF.

The CDR3 loop reads CASRTGNGNEQFF. The CDR3 DNA sequence: TGTGCCAGCAGGACAGGGAACGGCAATGAGCAGTTCTTC. V and J are TRBV28 and TRBJ2-1; 7 bases map to TRBD1. With 6 bases clipped from V and 6 bases from J, the junction kept 5 bases outside the gene matches. The CDR3 runs 13 residues. Per germline, CDR1 MDHEN and CDR2 SYDVKM.

V gene TRBV4-3 combines with J gene TRBJ1-1; D is unclear. The germline V gene has CDR1 LGHNA and CDR2 YSLEER. Between the trimmed V and J ends, which lost 2 bases and 6 bases, there was a span of 13 bases. The CDR3 sequence is 14 residues long. Here the CDR3 DNA reads TGCGCCAGCAGCCAAACGAATTACGGCGCTGAAGCTTTCTTT. Its protein product is CASSQTNYGAEAFF.

This clone was recorded only once. This chain connects TRBV11-2 to TRBJ2-2, with D possibly TRBD1 on 6 matching bases. From germline, CDR1 is SGHAT and CDR2 FQNNGV. V shed 1 base and J shed 2 bases, with 11 bases lying between them. The CDR3 spans 16 residues. The CDR3 reads CASSLGVRGNTGELFF. The CDR3 nucleotides read TGTGCCAGCAGCTTAGGTGTCAGGGGCAACACCGGGGAGCTGTTTTTT.

The chain carries TRBV5-5 and TRBJ1-2; D gene ambiguous. The germline CDR1 and CDR2 sequences are SGHKS and YYEKEE (reference sequence). V was trimmed by 4 bases and J by 8 bases, leaving 18 bases between them. The CDR3 totals 14 residues. The CDR3: CASSPSAAASGYTF. In nucleotides, the CDR3 is TGTGCCAGCAGCCCAAGTGCGGCAGCCTCAGGCTACACCTTC.

This chain links TRBV5-6 with TRBJ2-6; D is ambiguous. CDR3 length: 13 amino acids. V lost 0 bases and J lost 4, with 2 bases in between. Germline assignment: CDR1 SGHDT and CDR2 YYEEEE. The DNA of the CDR3 is TGTGCCAGCAGCTTGGTCGGGGCCAACGTCCTGACTTTC. It is translated as CASSLVGANVLTF.

This sequence joins TRBV19 and TRBJ1-2; possibly TRBD1 for D (6 bases). The CDR3 consists of 14 residues. Germline assignment: CDR1 LNHDA and CDR2 SQIVND (reference sequence). Trimming shortened V by 7 bases and J by 7 bases, and 19 bases separated the two germline ends. For the CDR3, the DNA is TGTGCCAGTATCACCGTACAGGGCCGCGGTGGCTACACCTTC. As protein: CASITVQGRGGYTF.

The V and J genes are TRBV5-4 and TRBJ1-5; D possibly corresponds to TRBD1 (5 bases). Germline V CDR1 and CDR2: SGHNT, YYREEE (reference sequence). Trimming took 0 bases from V and 0 from J, leaving 10 bases between them. This CDR3 is 16 amino acids long. The CDR3 here is CASSLGQPNSNQPQHF. CDR3 coding DNA: TGTGCCAGCAGCTTGGGACAGCCAAATAGCAATCAGCCCCAGCATTTT.

The CDR3 region is CAISRDRDTEPQHF. The CDR3 coding sequence is TGTGCCATCAGCCGGGACAGGGACACGGAGCCCCAGCATTTT. The V and J genes are TRBV10-3 and TRBJ1-5; 9 bases map to TRBD1. CDR3 size: 14 residues. In germline, CDR1 is ENHRY, CDR2 SYGVKD. V lost 6 bases to trimming and J lost 8 bases; unmatched junction nucleotides: 8.

The V and J genes are TRBV4-3 and TRBJ1-4; 12 nucleotides agree with TRBD1. This CDR3 spans 16 amino acids. The J segment lost 10 bases and the V segment lost 0 bases, leaving 6 bases of the junction unmatched. CDR1 and CDR2 (germline): LGHNA, YSLEER. The CDR3 sequence: CASSQEGGTGGGKLFF. CDR3 nucleotide sequence: TGCGCCAGCAGCCAAGAAGGAGGGACAGGGGGCGGAAAACTGTTTTTT.

V is TRBV6-2 or TRBV6-3 and J is TRBJ2-5; D not resolved. The CDR3 contains 15 residues. Germline V gene data show CDR1 as MNHEY and CDR2 as SVGEGT. Trimming removed 2 bases at V and 5 bases at J, with 15 bases between. CDR3 amino acids: CASSYPGTAAETQYF. The CDR3 nucleotides are TGTGCCAGCAGTTACCCAGGTACCGCGGCCGAGACCCAGTACTTC.

The chain combines TRBV5-4 with TRBJ2-3, with D tentatively TRBD1 or TRBD2 (5 bases each). Germline V gene sequence: CDR1 SGHNT, CDR2 YYREEE (reference sequence). Trimming shortened V by 4 bases and J by 5 bases, and 17 bases separated the two germline ends. The CDR3 contains 15 residues. As DNA, the CDR3 is TGTGCCAGCAGCCGATTGGGGGTAGGTCAAGATACGCAGTATTTT. Translating it yields CASSRLGVGQDTQYF.

This clone was observed a single time. V usage is TRBV4-2 and J usage is TRBJ2-5; TRBD2 is a possible D gene (6 bases). With 0 bases removed from V and 6 bases from J, the gap between germline ends came to 14 bases. Germline CDR1 LGHNA, CDR2 YNFKEQ. The CDR3 has 15 residues. As DNA, the CDR3 is TGTGCCAGCAGCCAAGATGGAGCGGGTGGGCAGACCCAGTACTTC. This encodes CASSQDGAGGQTQYF.